Listed below are T cell receptor beta chains from one sample, sequenced in a study of vaccination effects on CD4 cells after COVID-19. Profiled with immunoSEQ multiplex PCR; TCRdb holds only in-frame clones, not every one. The profile shows roughly 60,000 clones, roughly 76% of them singletons. Antigens for these TCRs are unknown. The specimen comprised CD4+ T cells from PBMCs cultured with SARS-CoV-2 spike peptides, sampled before COVID-19 vaccination. These receptors were collected from a human donor who received a COVID-19 vaccine. CDR3s include the opening cysteine and the closing phenylalanine or tryptophan. D genes are given only for firm matches. Not all rows give a size; the values are once, few, many and, for expanded clones, a class.

D gene,clone size,V gene,J gene,CDR3 DNA,CDR3 protein
TRBD1,.,TRBV11-1,TRBJ2-7,TGTGCCAGCAGCAGGGGGCAGGGGAAGGCCTACGAGCAGTACTTC,CASSRGQGKAYEQYF
TRBD1,.,TRBV5-1,TRBJ1-1,TGCGCCAGCAGCCCACAGGACAGGGGTTTAGCTTTCTTT,CASSPQDRGLAFF
.,.,TRBV7-2,TRBJ2-1,TGTGCCAGCAGCTTATTTGGCAGGACTATCTACAATGAGCAGTTCTTC,CASSLFGRTIYNEQFF
.,once,TRBV30,TRBJ2-3,TGTGCCTGGGAGATGAGCAGTAGCACAGATACGCAGTATTTT,CAWEMSSSTDTQYF
.,.,TRBV27,TRBJ1-1,TGTGCCAGCAGTGAAGGGGGATGGGGGGGGAACACTGAAGCTTTCTTT,CASSEGGWGGNTEAFF
.,few,TRBV9,TRBJ2-1,TGTGCCAGCAGCGTAGATCAACTAGAATCCCATGAGCAGTTCTTC,CASSVDQLESHEQFF
.,.,TRBV28,TRBJ2-5,TGTGCCAGCAGACTGACGGGGGAGACCCAGTACTTC,CASRLTGETQYF
.,.,TRBV4-1,TRBJ1-4,TGCGCCAGCAGCCAAGACAGGGGAAGGAGGGAAAAACTGTTTTTT,CASSQDRGRREKLFF
TRBD1,.,TRBV12-3/TRBV12-4,TRBJ2-5,TGTGCCAGCAGTGTGACAGGGAAAGAGACCCAGTACTTC,CASSVTGKETQYF
.,few,TRBV7-7,TRBJ2-7,TGTGCTAGCAGCTTAGACCGGGTCAAGGAGCAGTACTTC,CASSLDRVKEQYF
.,.,TRBV6-2/TRBV6-3,TRBJ2-7,TGTGCCAGCAGCGGACAAGGACTACTCTACGAGCAGTACTTC,CASSGQGLLYEQYF
.,.,TRBV5-1,TRBJ1-6,TGCGCCAGCAGCTCGCCCCGTCCGAATTCACCCCTCCACTTT,CASSSPRPNSPLHF
.,.,TRBV4-3,TRBJ1-1,TGCGCCAGCAGCCAAAGGGCAATGGGGGGCCTGAACACTGAAGCTTTCTTT,CASSQRAMGGLNTEAFF
.,.,TRBV6-1,TRBJ1-1,TGTGCCAGCAGTGAAACCAGGGAGGGCACTGAAGCTTTCTTT,CASSETREGTEAFF
TRBD1,once,TRBV2,TRBJ1-1,TGTGCCAGCAGGGGACAGGGGGATACTGAAGCTTTCTTT,CASRGQGDTEAFF
TRBD2,.,TRBV5-1,TRBJ2-5,TGCGCCAGCAGTGCTAGCGGGATACAAGAGACCCAGTACTTC,CASSASGIQETQYF